This T cell receptor (beta chain) derives from a study of blood T cell repertoires in COVID-19. As for the study in general: COVID-19 samples collected from the United States, Italy and Spain covered acute and convalescent phases. From T cells, B-cell-depleted T cells, or PBMCs came the material, which was cDNA or gDNA.

This clone was observed a handful of times. Authors' data handling: The assay estimated nucleated cells by amplifying reference gene primers. Data came from immunoSEQ multiplex PCR; TCRdb stores just in-frame clones and leaves some out. V and J calls and clone size come straight from that table; D and trimming were deduced from the DNA. The top ten clones hold 2.2% of a sample with 130,000 or so clones, 55% to 75% of them seen once. The clonotype comes from a woman in her 70s with acute or convalescent COVID-19. Sequenced sample: peripheral blood.

This CDR3 is CASSSGLAGGFYEQYF. The CDR3 bases are TGTGCCAGCAGTTCGGGACTAGCGGGAGGCTTCTACGAGCAGTACTTC. The chain links TRBV27 to TRBJ2-7; 15 positions match TRBD2. The CDR3 totals 16 residues. V was pared by 4 bases and J by 3 bases, with 4 bases of the junction left unmatched. Germline CDR1 reads MNHEY; CDR2 reads SMNVEV (reference sequence).